Included here is one TCR beta chain sequence, with context. Its specificity is unknown. The PCR was carried out with 60 Vbeta primers and 13 Jbeta primers. The data were produced by immunoSEQ multiplex PCR, yet TCRdb's version contains in-frame clones alone and is incomplete. The sample holds about 180,000 clones, 75% to 80% seen once. The J segment lost 0 bases and the V segment lost 5 bases, leaving 4 bases of the junction unmatched. There are 15 residues in the CDR3. The germline gives CDR1 MNHNS, CDR2 SASEGT. The entry originates in a study of cytomegalovirus exposure and HLA in healthy donors. Findings and caveats of the study: Earlier analysis found most TCR beta V segments productive about 90% or about 30% of the time. According to the study, roughly 160 TCR beta chains were cytomegalovirus-associated. Among CMV-associated TCR beta chains, most appeared HLA-restricted in a later analysis.

Donors were nominally healthy when sampled, though unrecorded immune exposures were likely. The V call is TRBV6-1, the J call TRBJ2-1; the match to TRBD1 covers 7 bases. Sequenced: PBMCs. The source is a man in his forties in good health and CMV-seropositive. CDR3 DNA sequence: TGTGCCAGCAGTTGGACAGGAAGCTCCTACAATGAGCAGTTCTTC. It specifies CASSWTGSSYNEQFF.